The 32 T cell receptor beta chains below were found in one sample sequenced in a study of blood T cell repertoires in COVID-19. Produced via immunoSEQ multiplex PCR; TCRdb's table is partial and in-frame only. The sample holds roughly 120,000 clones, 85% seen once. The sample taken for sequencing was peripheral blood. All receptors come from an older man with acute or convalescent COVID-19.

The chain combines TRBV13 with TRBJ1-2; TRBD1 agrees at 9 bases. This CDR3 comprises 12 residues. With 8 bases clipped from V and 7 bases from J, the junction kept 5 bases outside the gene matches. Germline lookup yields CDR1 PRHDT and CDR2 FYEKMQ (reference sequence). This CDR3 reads CASWDRVFGYTF. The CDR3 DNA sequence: TGTGCCAGCTGGGACAGGGTCTTTGGCTACACCTTC.

CDR3 DNA sequence: TGTGCCAGCTCAGCGAAAGAGACCCAGTACTTC. It yields the protein CASSAKETQYF. V is TRBV18 and J is TRBJ2-5, with unresolved D. The CDR3 covers 11 residues. The V gene lost 5 bases and the J gene lost 3 bases, with 4 bases spanning the gap. From germline, CDR1 is KGHSH and CDR2 LQKENI.

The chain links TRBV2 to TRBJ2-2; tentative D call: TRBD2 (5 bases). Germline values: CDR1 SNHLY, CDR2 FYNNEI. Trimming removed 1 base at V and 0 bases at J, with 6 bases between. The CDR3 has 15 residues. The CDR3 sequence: CASSEGTANTGELFF. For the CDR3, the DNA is TGTGCCAGCAGTGAAGGGACTGCGAACACCGGGGAGCTGTTTTTT.

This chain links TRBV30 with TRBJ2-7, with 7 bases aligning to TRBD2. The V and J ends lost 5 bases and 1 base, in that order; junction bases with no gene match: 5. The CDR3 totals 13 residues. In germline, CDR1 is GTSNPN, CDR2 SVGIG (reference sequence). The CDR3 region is CAWQRGESYEQYF. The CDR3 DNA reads TGTGCCTGGCAACGGGGGGAATCCTACGAGCAGTACTTC.

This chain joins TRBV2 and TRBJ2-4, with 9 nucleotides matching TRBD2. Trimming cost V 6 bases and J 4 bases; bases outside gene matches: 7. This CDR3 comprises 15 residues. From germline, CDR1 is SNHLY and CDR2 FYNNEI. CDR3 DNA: TGTGCCAGCAGATCCTTAGCGGGAGTGAAAAACATTCAGTACTTC. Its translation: CASRSLAGVKNIQYF.

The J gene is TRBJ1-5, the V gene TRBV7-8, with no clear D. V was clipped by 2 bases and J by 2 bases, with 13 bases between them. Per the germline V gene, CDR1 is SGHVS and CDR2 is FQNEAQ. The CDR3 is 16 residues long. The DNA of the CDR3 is TGTGCCAGCAGCTTACCTACACCGAGGGGCAATCAGCCCCAGCATTTT. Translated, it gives CASSLPTPRGNQPQHF.

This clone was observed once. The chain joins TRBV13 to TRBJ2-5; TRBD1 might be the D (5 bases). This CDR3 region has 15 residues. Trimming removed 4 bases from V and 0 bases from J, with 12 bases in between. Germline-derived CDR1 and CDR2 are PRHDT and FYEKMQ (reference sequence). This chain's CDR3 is CASSSRYRNQETQYF. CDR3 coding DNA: TGTGCCAGCAGCTCACGGTACAGGAACCAAGAGACCCAGTACTTC.

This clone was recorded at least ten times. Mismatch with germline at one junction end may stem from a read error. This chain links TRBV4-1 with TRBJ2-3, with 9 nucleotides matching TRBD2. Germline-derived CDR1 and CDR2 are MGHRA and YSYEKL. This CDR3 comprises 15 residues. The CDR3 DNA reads TGCGCCAGCCGCCAAGGGCGGGGGGGCCTGGATACGCAGTATTTT. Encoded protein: CASRQGRGGLDTQYF.

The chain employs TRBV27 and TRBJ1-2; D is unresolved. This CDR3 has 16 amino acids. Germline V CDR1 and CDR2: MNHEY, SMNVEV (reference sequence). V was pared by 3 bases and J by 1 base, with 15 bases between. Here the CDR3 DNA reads TGTGCCAGCAGTTTTGGCAGAGGGTCCTATAACTATGGCTACACCTTC. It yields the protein CASSFGRGSYNYGYTF.

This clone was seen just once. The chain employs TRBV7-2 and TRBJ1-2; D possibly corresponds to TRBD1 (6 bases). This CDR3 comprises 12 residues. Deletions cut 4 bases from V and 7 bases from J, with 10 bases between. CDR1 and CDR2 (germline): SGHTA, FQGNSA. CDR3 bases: TGTGCCAGCAGCTCCAACAGGGTTGGCTACACCTTC. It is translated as CASSSNRVGYTF.

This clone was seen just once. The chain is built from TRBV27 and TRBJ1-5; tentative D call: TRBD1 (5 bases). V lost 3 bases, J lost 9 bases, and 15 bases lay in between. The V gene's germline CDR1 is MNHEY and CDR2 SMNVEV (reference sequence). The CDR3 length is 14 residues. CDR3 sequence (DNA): TGTGCCAGCAGTTTGGGGGGAGGCAAGTGGCCCCAGCATTTT. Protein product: CASSLGGGKWPQHF.

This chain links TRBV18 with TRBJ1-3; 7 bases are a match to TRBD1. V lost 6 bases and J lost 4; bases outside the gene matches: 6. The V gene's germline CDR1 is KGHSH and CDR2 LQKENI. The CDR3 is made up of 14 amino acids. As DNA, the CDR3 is TGTGCCAGCTCTCGACAGGGTGAAGGAAACACCATATATTTT. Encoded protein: CASSRQGEGNTIYF.

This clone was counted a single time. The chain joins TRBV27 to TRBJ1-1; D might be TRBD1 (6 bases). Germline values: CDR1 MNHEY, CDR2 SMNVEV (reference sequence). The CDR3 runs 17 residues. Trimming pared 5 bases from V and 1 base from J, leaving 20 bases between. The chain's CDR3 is CASSPHGQLLGNTEAFF. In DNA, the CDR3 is TGTGCCAGCAGTCCCCATGGACAGTTGTTGGGGAACACTGAAGCTTTCTTT.

CDR3 sequence reads: CASSRVRTQETQYF. CDR3 sequence (DNA): TGTGCCAGCAGCCGAGTTCGGACACAAGAGACCCAGTACTTC. J is TRBJ2-5 and V is TRBV7-8; D may be TRBD1 (5 bases). The V end was cut by 5 bases, the J end by 2 bases, with 12 bases between. The V gene's germline CDR1 is SGHVS and CDR2 FQNEAQ. CDR3 length: 14 residues.

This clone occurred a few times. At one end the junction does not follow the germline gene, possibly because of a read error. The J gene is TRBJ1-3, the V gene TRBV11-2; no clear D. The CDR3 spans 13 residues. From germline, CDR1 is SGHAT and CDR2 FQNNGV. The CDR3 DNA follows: TGTGCCAGCAGCTTAGACTCTCGAAACACCATATATTTT. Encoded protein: CASSLDSRNTIYF.

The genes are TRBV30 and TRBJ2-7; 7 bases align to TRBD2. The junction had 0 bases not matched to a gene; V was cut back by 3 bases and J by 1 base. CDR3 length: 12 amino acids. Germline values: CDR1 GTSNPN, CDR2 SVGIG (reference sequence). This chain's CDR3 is CAWSGGSYEQYF. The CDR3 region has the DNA TGTGCCTGGAGCGGGGGGTCCTACGAGCAGTACTTC.

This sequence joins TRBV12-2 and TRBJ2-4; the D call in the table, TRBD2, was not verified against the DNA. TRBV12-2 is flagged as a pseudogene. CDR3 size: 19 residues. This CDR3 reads CASRLGGTSGECAKNIQYF. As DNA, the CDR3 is TGTGCAAGTCGCTTAGGTGGGACTAGCGGGGAGTGCGCCAAAAACATTCAGTACTTC.

CDR3 in amino acids: CASSQDFQQGRDHEQYF. CDR3 DNA sequence: TGCGCCAGCAGCCAAGATTTTCAACAGGGTAGGGACCACGAGCAGTACTTC. The chain uses TRBV4-1 and TRBJ2-7, with D perhaps matching TRBD1 (6 bases). CDR1 MGHRA and CDR2 YSYEKL come from the germline V gene. This CDR3 comprises 17 residues. Deletions cut 0 bases from V and 5 bases from J, with 20 bases between.

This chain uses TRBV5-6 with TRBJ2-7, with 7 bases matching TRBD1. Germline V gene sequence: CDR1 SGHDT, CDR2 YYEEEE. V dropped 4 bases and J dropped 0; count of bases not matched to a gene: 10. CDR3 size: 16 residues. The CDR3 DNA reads TGTGCCAGCAGCCCGCTTAGGGACAGATCCTCCTACGAGCAGTACTTC. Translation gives CASSPLRDRSSYEQYF.

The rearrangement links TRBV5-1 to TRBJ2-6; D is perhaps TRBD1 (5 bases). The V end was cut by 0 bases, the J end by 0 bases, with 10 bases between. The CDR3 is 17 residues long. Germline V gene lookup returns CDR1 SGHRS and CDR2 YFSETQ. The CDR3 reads CASSLAATASGANVLTF. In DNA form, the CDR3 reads TGCGCCAGCAGCTTGGCCGCGACAGCCTCTGGGGCCAACGTCCTGACTTTC.

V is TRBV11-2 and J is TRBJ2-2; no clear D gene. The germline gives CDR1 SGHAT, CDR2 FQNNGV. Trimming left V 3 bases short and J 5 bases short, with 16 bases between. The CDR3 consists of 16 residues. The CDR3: CASSFYGNPRTGELFF. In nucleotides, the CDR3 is TGTGCCAGCAGCTTTTATGGAAACCCGAGGACCGGGGAGCTGTTTTTT.

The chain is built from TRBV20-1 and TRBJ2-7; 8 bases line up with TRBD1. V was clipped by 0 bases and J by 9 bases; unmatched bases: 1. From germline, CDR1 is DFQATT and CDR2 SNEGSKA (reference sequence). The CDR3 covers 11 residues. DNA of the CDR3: TGCAGTGCTAGAGACGACAGGGGGCAGTACTTC. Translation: CSARDDRGQYF.

CDR3 sequence: CASSPRDRGRSTEAFF. DNA for the CDR3: TGTGCCAGCAGCCCACGGGACAGGGGGCGCAGCACTGAAGCTTTCTTT. The J gene is TRBJ1-1, the V gene TRBV6-2 or TRBV6-3; TRBD1 agrees at 12 bases. Germline V gene data show CDR1 as MNHEY and CDR2 as SVGEGT. The CDR3 is 16 residues long. The ends lost 6 bases at V and 4 bases at J; junction bases unmatched: 9.

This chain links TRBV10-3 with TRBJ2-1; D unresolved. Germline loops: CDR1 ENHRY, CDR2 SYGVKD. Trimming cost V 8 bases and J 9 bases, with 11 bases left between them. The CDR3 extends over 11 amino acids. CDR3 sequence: CAIEELGEQFF. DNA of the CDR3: TGTGCCATCGAGGAGTTGGGTGAGCAGTTCTTC.

The CDR3 DNA reads TGTGCCAGCTCACTAGGGGTAACGAACACTGAAGCTTTCTTT. Encoded protein: CASSLGVTNTEAFF. This chain connects TRBV18 to TRBJ1-1; D is possibly TRBD1 (5 bases). Germline V gene data show CDR1 as KGHSH and CDR2 as LQKENI. The CDR3 length is 14 residues. The germline V and J ends were trimmed by 4 bases and 1 base, with 10 bases remaining between them.

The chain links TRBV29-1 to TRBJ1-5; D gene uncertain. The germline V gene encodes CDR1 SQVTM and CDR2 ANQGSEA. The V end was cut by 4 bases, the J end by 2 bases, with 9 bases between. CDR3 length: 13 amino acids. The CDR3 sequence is CSVAGKRNQPQHF. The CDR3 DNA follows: TGCAGCGTTGCGGGAAAGCGCAATCAGCCCCAGCATTTT. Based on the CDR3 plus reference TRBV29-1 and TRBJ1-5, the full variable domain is SAVISQKPSRDICQRGTSLTIQCQVDSQVTMMFWYRQQPGQSLTLIATANQGSEATYESGFVIDKFPISRPNLTFSTLTVSNMSPEDSSIYLCSVAGKRNQPQHFGDGTRLSIL.

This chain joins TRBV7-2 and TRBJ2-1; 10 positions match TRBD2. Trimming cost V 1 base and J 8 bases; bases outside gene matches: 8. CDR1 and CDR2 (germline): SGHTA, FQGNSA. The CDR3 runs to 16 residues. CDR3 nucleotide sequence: TGTGCCAGCAGCTTAGAAAGCGGGAGGGCCGGGGATGAGCAGTTCTTC. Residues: CASSLESGRAGDEQFF.

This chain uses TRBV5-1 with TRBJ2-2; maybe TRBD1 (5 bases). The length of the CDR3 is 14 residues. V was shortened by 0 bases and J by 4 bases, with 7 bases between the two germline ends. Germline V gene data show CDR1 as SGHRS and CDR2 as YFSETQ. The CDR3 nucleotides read TGCGCCAGCAGCTTGGTGCAGGGCACCGGGGAGCTGTTTTTT. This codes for CASSLVQGTGELFF.

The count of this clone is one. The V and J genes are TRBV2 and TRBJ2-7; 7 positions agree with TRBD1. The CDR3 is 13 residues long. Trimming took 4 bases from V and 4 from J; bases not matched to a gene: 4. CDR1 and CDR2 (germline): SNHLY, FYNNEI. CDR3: CASSGSGGYEQYF. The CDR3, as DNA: TGTGCCAGCAGTGGTTCAGGGGGATACGAGCAGTACTTC.

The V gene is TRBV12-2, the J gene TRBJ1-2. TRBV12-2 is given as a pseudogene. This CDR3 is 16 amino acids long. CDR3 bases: TGTGCAAGTCGCTCCCCCTATTGCGCGGAGAGCTATGGCTACACCTTC. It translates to CASRSPYCAESYGYTF.

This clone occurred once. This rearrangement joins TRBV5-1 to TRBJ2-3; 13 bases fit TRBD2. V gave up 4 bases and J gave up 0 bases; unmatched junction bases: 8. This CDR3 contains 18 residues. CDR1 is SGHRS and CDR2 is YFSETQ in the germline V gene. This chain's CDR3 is CASSPLAGGLLSTDTQYF. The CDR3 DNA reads TGCGCCAGCAGCCCACTAGCGGGGGGGCTTCTCAGCACAGATACGCAGTATTTT.

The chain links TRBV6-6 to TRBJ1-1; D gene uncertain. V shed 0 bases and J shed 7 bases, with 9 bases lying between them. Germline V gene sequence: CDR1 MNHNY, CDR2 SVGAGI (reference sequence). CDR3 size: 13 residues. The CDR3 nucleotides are TGTGCCAGCAGTTACTCTCTAGAAGTTGAAGCTTTCTTT. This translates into CASSYSLEVEAFF.